This TCR beta chain originates from a study of radiation and T cells in renal cell carcinoma. Note on this clone: What it binds is unknown.

General study findings and limits: From baseline, blood top tumor clonotypes peaked at 2 weeks post-radiation.

This sample's time point: baseline pretreatment blood. Treatment indicated: 15 Gy SBRT to primary tumor, nephrectomy 4 weeks later. Radiation-treated patients gave blood at baseline, week 2 and week 4. The patient's renal cell carcinoma had clear cell pathology. Sequenced by immunoSEQ multiplex PCR; TCRdb stores in-frame clones only, minus some. The sample has tens of thousands of clones, around 78% seen once. The germline V gene encodes CDR1 LNHDA and CDR2 SQIVND (reference sequence). The V and J ends lost 5 bases and 10 bases respectively, with 18 bases between them. This CDR3 contains 13 residues. The chain uses TRBV19 and TRBJ2-7; D may be TRBD1 (5 bases). Material: blood, obtained from a patient whose treatment included radiotherapy and nephrectomy. This TCR derives from a man between 60 and 75 years old with renal cell carcinoma. CDR3 nucleotides: TGTGCCAGTAGTGCTCGCAGGGATACAGAACAGTACGTC. Its translation: CASSARRDTEQYV.